This TCR beta chain was sequenced in a study of identifying expanded T cells in peripheral blood. General observations from the study: Technical replicates showed around 1.1 changed clones; two weeks 15 to 20; four weeks 19.

Sequencing was performed with immunoSEQ multiplex PCR; in TCRdb, only in-frame clones are kept and a portion is missing. The profile shows about 100,000 clones, about 87% of them singletons. The CDR3 length is 14 residues. The ends were cut back, 2 bases at V and 4 bases at J, with 10 bases in the middle. Per germline, CDR1 MNHNY and CDR2 SVGAGI (reference sequence). Remarks on this clone: Its antigen is still unknown.

The TCR comes from a person aged 18 to 75 in good health. This sequence joins TRBV6-6 and TRBJ2-3, with D unresolved. What was sequenced was blood. CDR3 amino acids: CASSYDTVADTQYF. In DNA, the CDR3 is TGTGCCAGCAGTTACGATACTGTGGCAGATACGCAGTATTTT.